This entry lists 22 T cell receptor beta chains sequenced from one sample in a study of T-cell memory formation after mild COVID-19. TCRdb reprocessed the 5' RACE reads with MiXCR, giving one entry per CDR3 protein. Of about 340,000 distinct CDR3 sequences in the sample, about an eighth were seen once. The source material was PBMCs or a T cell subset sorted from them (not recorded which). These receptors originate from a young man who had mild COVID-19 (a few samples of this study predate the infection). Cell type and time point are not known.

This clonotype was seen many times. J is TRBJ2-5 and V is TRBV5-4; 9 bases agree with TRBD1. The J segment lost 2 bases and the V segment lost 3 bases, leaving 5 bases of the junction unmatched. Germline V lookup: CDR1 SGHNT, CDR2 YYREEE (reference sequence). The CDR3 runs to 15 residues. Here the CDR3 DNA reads TGTGCCAGCAGCTCCGGACAGGGGCCGCAAGAGACCCAGTACTTC. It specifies CASSSGQGPQETQYF.

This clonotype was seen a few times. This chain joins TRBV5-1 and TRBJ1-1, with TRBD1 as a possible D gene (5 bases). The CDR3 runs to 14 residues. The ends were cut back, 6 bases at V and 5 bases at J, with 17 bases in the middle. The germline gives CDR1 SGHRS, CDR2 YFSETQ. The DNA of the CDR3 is TGCGCCAGCACTCTGGACGGGGGTAGGACTGAAGCTTTCTTT. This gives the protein CASTLDGGRTEAFF.

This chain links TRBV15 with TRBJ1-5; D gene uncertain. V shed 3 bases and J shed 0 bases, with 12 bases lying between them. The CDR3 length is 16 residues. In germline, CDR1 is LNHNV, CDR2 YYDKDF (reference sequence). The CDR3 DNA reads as TGTGCCACCAGCAGTCATTTCGGGTATAGCAATCAGCCCCAGCATTTT. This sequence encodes CATSSHFGYSNQPQHF.

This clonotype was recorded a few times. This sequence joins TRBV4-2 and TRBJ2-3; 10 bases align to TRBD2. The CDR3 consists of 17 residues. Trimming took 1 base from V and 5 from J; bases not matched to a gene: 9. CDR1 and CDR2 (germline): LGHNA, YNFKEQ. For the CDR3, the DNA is TGTGCCAGCAGCCAAGGTAGTAGCGGGGGGCTGGGAGATACGCAGTATTTT. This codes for CASSQGSSGGLGDTQYF.

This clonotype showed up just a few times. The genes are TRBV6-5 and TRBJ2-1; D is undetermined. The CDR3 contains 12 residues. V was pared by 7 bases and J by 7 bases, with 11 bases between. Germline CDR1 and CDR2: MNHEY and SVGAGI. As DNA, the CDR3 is TGTGCCAGCACCGACGGAACAAATGAGCAGTTCTTC. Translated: CASTDGTNEQFF.

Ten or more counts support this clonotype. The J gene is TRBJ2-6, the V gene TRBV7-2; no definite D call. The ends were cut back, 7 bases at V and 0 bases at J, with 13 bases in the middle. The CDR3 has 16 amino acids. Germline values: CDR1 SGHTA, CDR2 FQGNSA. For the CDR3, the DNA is TGTGCCAGCACCCCGCAGTCGGCCTCTGGGGCCAACGTCCTGACTTTC. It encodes CASTPQSASGANVLTF.

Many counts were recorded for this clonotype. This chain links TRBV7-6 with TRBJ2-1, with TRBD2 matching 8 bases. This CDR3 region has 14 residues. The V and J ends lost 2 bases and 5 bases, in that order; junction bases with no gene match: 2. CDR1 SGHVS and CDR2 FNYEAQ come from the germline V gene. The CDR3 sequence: CASSLTGGHNEQFF. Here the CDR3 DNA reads TGTGCCAGCAGCTTAACGGGGGGGCACAATGAGCAGTTCTTC.

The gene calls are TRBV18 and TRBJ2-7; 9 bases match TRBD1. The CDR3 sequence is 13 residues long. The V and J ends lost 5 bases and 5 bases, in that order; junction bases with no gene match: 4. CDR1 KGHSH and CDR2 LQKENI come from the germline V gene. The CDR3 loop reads CASSGQGHNEQYV. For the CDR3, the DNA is TGTGCCAGCTCAGGACAGGGGCATAACGAGCAGTACGTC.

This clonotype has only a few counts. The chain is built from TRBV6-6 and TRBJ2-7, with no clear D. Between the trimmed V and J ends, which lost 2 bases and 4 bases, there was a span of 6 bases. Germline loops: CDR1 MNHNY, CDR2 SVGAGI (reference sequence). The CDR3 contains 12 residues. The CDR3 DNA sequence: TGTGCCAGCAGTTACATGATTTACGAGCAGTACTTC. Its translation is CASSYMIYEQYF.

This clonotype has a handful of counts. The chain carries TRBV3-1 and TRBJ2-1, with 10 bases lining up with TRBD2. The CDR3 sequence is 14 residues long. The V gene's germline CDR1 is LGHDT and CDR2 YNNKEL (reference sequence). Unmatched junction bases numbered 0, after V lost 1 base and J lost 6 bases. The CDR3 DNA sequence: TGTGCCAGCAGCCAAGCTAGCGGGGGCAATGAGCAGTTCTTC. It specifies CASSQASGGNEQFF.

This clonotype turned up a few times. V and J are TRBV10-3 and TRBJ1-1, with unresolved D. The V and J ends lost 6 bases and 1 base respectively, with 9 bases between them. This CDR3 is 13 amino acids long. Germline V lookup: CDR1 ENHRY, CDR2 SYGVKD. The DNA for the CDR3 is TGTGCCATCAGATATAGGGAGAACACTGAAGCTTTCTTT. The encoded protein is CAIRYRENTEAFF.

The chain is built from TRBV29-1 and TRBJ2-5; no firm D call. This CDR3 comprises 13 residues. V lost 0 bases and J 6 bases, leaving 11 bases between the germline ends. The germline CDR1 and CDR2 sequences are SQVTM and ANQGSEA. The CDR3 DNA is TGCAGCGTTGAAGATCAAGGGAAGAAGACCCAGTACTTC. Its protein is CSVEDQGKKTQYF.

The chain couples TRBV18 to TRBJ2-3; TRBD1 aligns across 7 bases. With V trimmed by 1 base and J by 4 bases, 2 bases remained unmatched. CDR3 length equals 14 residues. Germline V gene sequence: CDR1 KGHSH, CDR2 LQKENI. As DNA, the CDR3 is TGTGCCAGCTCACCACAACAGGGGTCAGATACGCAGTATTTT. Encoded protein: CASSPQQGSDTQYF.

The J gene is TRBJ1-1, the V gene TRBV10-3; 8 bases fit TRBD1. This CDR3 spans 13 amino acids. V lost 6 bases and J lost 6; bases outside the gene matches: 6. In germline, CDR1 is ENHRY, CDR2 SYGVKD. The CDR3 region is CAISTGGEAEAFF. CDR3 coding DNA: TGTGCCATCAGCACAGGGGGGGAGGCTGAAGCTTTCTTT.

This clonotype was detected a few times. CDR3 DNA: TGCGCCAGCAGCTTCGCAGAGGTCGGGGAGCTGTTTTTT. Translation: CASSFAEVGELFF. V and J are TRBV5-1 and TRBJ2-2; D unresolved. This CDR3 has 13 amino acids. Germline CDR1 SGHRS, CDR2 YFSETQ. Trimming stripped 2 bases from V and 7 bases from J, with 9 bases between.

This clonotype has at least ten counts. The CDR3 sequence is CASSEVRGPYEQYF. In DNA, the CDR3 is TGTGCCAGCAGTGAAGTGCGGGGGCCCTACGAGCAGTACTTC. The chain carries TRBV2 and TRBJ2-7; D may be TRBD2 (7 bases). This CDR3 has 14 residues. V shed 1 base and J shed 2 bases, with 9 bases lying between them. Germline CDR1 and CDR2: SNHLY and FYNNEI.

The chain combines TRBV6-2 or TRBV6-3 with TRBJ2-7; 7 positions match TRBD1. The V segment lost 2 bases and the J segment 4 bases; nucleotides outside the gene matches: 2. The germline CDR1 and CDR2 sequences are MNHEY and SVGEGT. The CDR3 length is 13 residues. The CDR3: CASSYRGLYEQYF. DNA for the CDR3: TGTGCCAGCAGTTACAGGGGGCTTTACGAGCAGTACTTC.

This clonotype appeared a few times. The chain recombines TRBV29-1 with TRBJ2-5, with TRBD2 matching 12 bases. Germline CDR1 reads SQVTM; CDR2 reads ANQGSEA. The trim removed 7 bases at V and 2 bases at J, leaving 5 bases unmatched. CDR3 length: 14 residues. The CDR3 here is CSAQLAGGQETQYF. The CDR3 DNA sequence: TGCAGCGCCCAGCTAGCGGGGGGGCAAGAGACCCAGTACTTC.

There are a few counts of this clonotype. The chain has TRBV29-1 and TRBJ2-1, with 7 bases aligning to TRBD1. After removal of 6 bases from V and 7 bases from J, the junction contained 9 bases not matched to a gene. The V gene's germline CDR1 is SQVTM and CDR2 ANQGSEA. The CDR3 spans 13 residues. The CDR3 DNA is TGCAGCGTCGGGACAGCCAGGTCGAATGAGCAGTTCTTC. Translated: CSVGTARSNEQFF.

The CDR3 sequence: CASSFWGARGYTF. Written as DNA, the CDR3 is TGTGCCAGCAGCTTTTGGGGGGCGCGTGGCTACACCTTC. The chain joins TRBV7-3 to TRBJ1-2, with D tentatively TRBD1 (6 bases). Germline V CDR1 and CDR2: SGHTA, FQGTGA. With 3 bases removed from V and 7 bases from J, the gap between germline ends came to 12 bases. The CDR3 sequence is 13 residues long.

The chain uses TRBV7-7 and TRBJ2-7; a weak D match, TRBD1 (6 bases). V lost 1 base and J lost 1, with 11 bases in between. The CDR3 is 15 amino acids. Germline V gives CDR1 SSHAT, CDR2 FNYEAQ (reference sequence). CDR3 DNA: TGTGCCAGCAGCTTAGTAGGGACAAAATCCTACGAGCAGTACTTC. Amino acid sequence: CASSLVGTKSYEQYF. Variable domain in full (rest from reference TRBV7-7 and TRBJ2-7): GAGVSQSPRYKVTKRGQDVTLRCDPISSHATLYWYQQALGQGPEFLTYFNYEAQPDKSGLPSDRFSAERPEGSISTLTIQRTEQRDSAMYRCASSLVGTKSYEQYFGPGTRLTVT.

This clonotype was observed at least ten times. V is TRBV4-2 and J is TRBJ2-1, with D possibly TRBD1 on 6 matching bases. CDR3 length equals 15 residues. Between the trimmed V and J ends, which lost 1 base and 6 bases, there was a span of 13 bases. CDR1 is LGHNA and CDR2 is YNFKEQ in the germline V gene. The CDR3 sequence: CASSQAITGLNEQFF. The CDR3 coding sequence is TGTGCCAGCAGCCAAGCAATAACAGGGCTCAATGAGCAGTTCTTC.